This T cell receptor beta chain was sequenced in a study of blood T cell repertoires in COVID-19 (dated by TCRdb to between 2020 and 2021). Context from the whole study: Collaborator samples came from the United States, Italy and Spain and covered acute and convalescent phases of COVID-19. Where available, HLA class I and class II types were taken from metadata supplied by the sample provider and were not determined by assay-based typing. The samples were drawn from two sources: the first 160 participants of the ongoing ImmuneRACE study, and 1,200 or so subjects contributed by 6 global collaborators. Sample metadata almost always included a de-identified subject ID, COVID-19 status, age in years and sex. The dataset comprised deeply sampled blood TCRbeta repertoires from subjects exposed to, actively infected with, or recovered from COVID-19. The material from the prospective study consisted of cDNA or gDNA derived from T cells, B-cell-depleted T cells, or PBMCs. A freely available public database, intended as a resource for researchers studying the immune response to SARS-CoV-2, is where the repertoires were released. The investigation overall reported the following: The quantity of clinical and demographic metadata differed by source and by participant and was supplied without curation.

Reading from cysteine to phenylalanine, the CDR3 counts 15 amino acids. Solely the CDR3 DNA is kept, with 45 bases framed from the first base. Trimming removed 3 bases from V and 4 bases from J, leaving 13 bases between the germline ends. Looking up the germline V gene (reference sequence) yields CDR1 LNHDA and CDR2 SQIVND. Each collaborating institution followed its own protocols to collect whole blood in K2EDTA tubes. For TCRbeta analysis, collaborators shipped samples in one of three forms: frozen whole blood, isolated PBMCs, or DNA extracted from either of those sample types. The immunoSEQ Assay, a bias-controlled multiplex PCR, was used to amplify TCRbeta CDR3 regions from genomic DNA. The study's own analysis went as follows. The number of nucleated cells in each sample was estimated from the amplification of reference gene primers within the assay. To quantify the absolute abundance of each unique TCRbeta CDR3 rearrangement, sequence reads were collapsed and filtered. Productive Simpson clonality was computed per sample as the square root of Simpson's diversity index over productive rearrangements. TCRdb took this table from immuneACCESS and kept in-frame rearrangements with V and J called. Such tables lack part of the clones; where checked against another copy, unresolved V genes explain under half of the gap, and the rest is unexplained. V, J and clone size reflect that table, while D and trimming were determined from the DNA. This sample holds 88,000 or so clones; around nine tenths were observed only once. Clones ranked in the top ten supply roughly 7.2% of the sample.

To note about this clone: Its antigen remains undetermined. Qualities for individual bases were not recorded, and no much larger clone is one base off. Other DNA variants within this sample encode the same CDR3.

The chain is made from TRBV19 and TRBJ1-5; tentative D gene TRBD1, with 5 bases matching. The material sequenced was peripheral blood. This receptor was taken from a man between 60 and 75 years old with acute or convalescent COVID-19. The CDR3 loop reads CASSIPGLGNQPQHF. The DNA is as follows: TGTGCCAGTAGTATCCCAGGGCTCGGTAATCAGCCCCAGCATTTT.